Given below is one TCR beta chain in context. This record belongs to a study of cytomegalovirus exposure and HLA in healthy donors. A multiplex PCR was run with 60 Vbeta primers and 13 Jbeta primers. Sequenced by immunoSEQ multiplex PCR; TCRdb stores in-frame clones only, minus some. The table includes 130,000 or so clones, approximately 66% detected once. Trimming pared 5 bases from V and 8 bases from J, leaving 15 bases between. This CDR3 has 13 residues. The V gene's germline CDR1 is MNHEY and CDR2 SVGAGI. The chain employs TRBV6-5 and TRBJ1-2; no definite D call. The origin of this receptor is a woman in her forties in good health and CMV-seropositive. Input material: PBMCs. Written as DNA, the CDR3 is TGTGCCAGCAGTCCCCAACGGGGTGGAGGCTACACCTTC. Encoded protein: CASSPQRGGGYTF.